Listed here are 29 T cell receptor beta chains from one sample, sequenced in a study of PD-1 blockade in classical Hodgkin lymphoma. This table comes from immunoSEQ multiplex PCR, and its TCRdb copy is limited to in-frame clones, with some not included. This table holds about 37,000 clones, almost 90% found once. Exposure to brentuximab vedotin varied, and each patient had relapsed following autologous stem cell transplantation. The source was peripheral blood mononuclear cells (PBMCs), collected before the second cycle of nivolumab. All receptors derive from a human donor with classical Hodgkin lymphoma.

By frequency in the sample, this clone is medium-sized. The chain uses TRBV18 and TRBJ1-4; no clear D. The germline V gene encodes CDR1 KGHSH and CDR2 LQKENI. The V gene lost 2 bases and the J gene lost 7 bases, with 8 bases spanning the gap. The CDR3 extends over 13 amino acids. The CDR3 sequence is CASSPLVGEKLFF. The CDR3 nucleotides are TGTGCCAGCTCACCATTGGTAGGTGAAAAACTGTTTTTT.

The chain combines TRBV5-6 with TRBJ1-1; 9 bases are shared with TRBD1. This CDR3 spans 16 amino acids. V trimming: 4 bases; J trimming: 0 bases; junction bases outside the gene matches: 7. Germline values: CDR1 SGHDT, CDR2 YYEEEE. The CDR3 region is CASSRDGQGMNTEAFF. CDR3 coding DNA: TGTGCCAGCAGCAGAGACGGACAGGGGATGAACACTGAAGCTTTCTTT.

The V call is TRBV11-2, the J call TRBJ1-1; no clear D. From germline, CDR1 is SGHAT and CDR2 FQNNGV. V dropped 1 base and J dropped 8 bases, with 11 bases sitting between them. This CDR3 spans 13 amino acids. CDR3 in DNA: TGTGCCAGCAGCTTAGGTGCCTTTTTGGAAGCTTTCTTT. It translates to CASSLGAFLEAFF.

CDR3 loop: CASSSFRDNSYEQYF. The CDR3 DNA reads TGTGCCAGCAGTTCCTTCCGGGACAACTCCTACGAGCAGTACTTC. V and J are TRBV27 and TRBJ2-7; D is possibly TRBD1 (6 bases). The V gene's germline CDR1 is MNHEY and CDR2 SMNVEV (reference sequence). Trimming took off 4 bases at V and 0 bases at J, with 13 bases between the two ends. The CDR3 extends over 15 amino acids.

In DNA, the CDR3 is TGTGCTAGTGGTTTGGTCAACAGGGGGGTACTCTATAGCAATCAGCCCCAGCATTTT. Translating gives CASGLVNRGVLYSNQPQHF. The gene calls are TRBV12-5 and TRBJ1-5, with 8 nucleotides matching TRBD1. In germline, CDR1 is LGHNT, CDR2 FRNRAP. The CDR3 spans 19 residues. After removal of 0 bases from V and 0 bases from J, the junction contained 10 bases not matched to a gene. The full variable domain, in which reference TRBV12-5 and TRBJ1-5 provide the parts outside the CDR3, is DARVTQTPRHKVTEMGQEVTMRCQPILGHNTVFWYRQTMMQGLELLAYFRNRAPLDDSGMPKDRFSAEMPDATLATLKIQPSEPRDSAVYFCASGLVNRGVLYSNQPQHFGDGTRLSIL.

This clone has just one count. The chain employs TRBV25-1 and TRBJ1-5, with 7 bases aligning to TRBD1. The CDR3 is 16 residues long. Per germline, CDR1 MGHDK and CDR2 SYGVNS. The junction had 7 bases not matched to a gene; V was cut back by 3 bases and J by 2 bases. The CDR3: CASSEETGLGNQPQHF. DNA of the CDR3: TGTGCCAGCAGTGAGGAGACAGGGTTGGGCAATCAGCCCCAGCATTTT. Variable domain in full (rest from reference TRBV25-1 and TRBJ1-5): EADIYQTPRYLVIGTGKKITLECSQTMGHDKMYWYQQDPGMELHLIHYSYGVNSTEKGDLSSESTVSRIRTEHFPLTLESARPSHTSQYLCASSEETGLGNQPQHFGDGTRLSIL.

Here the CDR3 reads CASNPGNYGYTF. DNA for the CDR3: TGTGCCAGCAACCCGGGCAACTATGGCTACACCTTC. The chain uses TRBV11-2 and TRBJ1-2, with unresolved D. The CDR3 contains 12 residues. CDR1 is SGHAT, CDR2 FQNNGV, per germline. The V gene lost 7 bases and the J gene lost 2 bases, with 8 bases spanning the gap.

This clone appeared once. The CDR3 sequence is CAWSEVRGSQHF. The CDR3 DNA reads TGTGCCTGGAGTGAAGTCAGGGGCTCCCAGCATTTT. The genes are TRBV30 and TRBJ1-5; the D gene is possibly TRBD1 (6 bases). The CDR3 contains 12 residues. Germline values: CDR1 GTSNPN, CDR2 SVGIG (reference sequence). Deletions cut 1 base from V and 11 bases from J, with 12 bases between. The whole variable domain, filled in from reference TRBV30 and TRBJ1-5, reads SQTIHQWPATLVQPVGSPLSLECTVEGTSNPNLYWYRQAAGRGLQLLFYSVGIGQISSEVPQNLSASRPQDRQFILSSKKLLLSDSGFYLCAWSEVRGSQHFGDGTRLSIL.

The chain recombines TRBV18 with TRBJ2-3, with TRBD1 identical over 10 bases. The ends lost 0 bases at V and 5 bases at J; junction bases unmatched: 2. The CDR3 has 15 amino acids. Germline assignment: CDR1 KGHSH and CDR2 LQKENI. The CDR3 nucleotides read TGTGCCAGCTCACCACCGACAGGGGGCCTAGATACGCAGTATTTT. This codes for CASSPPTGGLDTQYF.

CDR3 in DNA: TGTGCCAGCAGTTATCGACAGTCCTACGAGCAGTACTTC. Protein sequence: CASSYRQSYEQYF. V is TRBV6-5 and J is TRBJ2-7; tentative D call: TRBD1 (5 bases). Germline loops: CDR1 MNHEY, CDR2 SVGAGI. The CDR3 is 13 residues long. Between the trimmed V and J ends, which lost 3 bases and 1 base, there was a span of 7 bases.

The chain links TRBV25-1 to TRBJ2-3, with 9 bases identical to TRBD2. The V segment lost 4 bases and the J segment 3 bases; nucleotides outside the gene matches: 8. Germline values: CDR1 MGHDK, CDR2 SYGVNS. The CDR3 is 16 amino acids. The DNA for the CDR3 is TGTGCCAGCAGTGTTTATAGCGGGAGTCGTACAGATACGCAGTATTTT. Translation gives CASSVYSGSRTDTQYF.

The V gene is TRBV7-9, the J gene TRBJ2-3; tentatively, D is TRBD2 (5 bases). Germline CDR1 SEHNR, CDR2 FQNEAQ (reference sequence). V lost 4 bases and J 0 bases, leaving 11 bases between the germline ends. CDR3 length: 15 residues. CDR3 region: CASSSAEASTDTQYF. The DNA for the CDR3 is TGTGCCAGCAGCTCAGCGGAGGCTAGCACAGATACGCAGTATTTT.

This clone was observed a few times. The chain is built from TRBV5-1 and TRBJ1-1, with D hard to call. V was cut by 4 bases and J by 3 bases, with 4 bases left in between. The CDR3 is made up of 11 amino acids. Germline assignment: CDR1 SGHRS and CDR2 YFSETQ. CDR3 in DNA: TGCGCCAGCAGCAGAGACACTGAAGCTTTCTTT. Residues: CASSRDTEAFF.

The chain has TRBV5-1 and TRBJ2-1, with 9 bases that match TRBD2. CDR1 is SGHRS and CDR2 is YFSETQ in the germline V gene. This CDR3 comprises 14 residues. V dropped 1 base and J dropped 7; count of bases not matched to a gene: 3. CDR3 loop: CASSLRTSENEQFF. As DNA, the CDR3 is TGCGCCAGCAGCTTGAGGACTAGCGAGAATGAGCAGTTCTTC.

The chain couples TRBV9 to TRBJ1-1, with 9 bases lining up with TRBD1. CDR1 and CDR2 (germline): SGDLS, YYNGEE. The CDR3 runs 16 residues. J lost 5 bases, V lost 3 bases, and 11 bases had no gene match. For the CDR3, the DNA is TGTGCCAGCAGCGCAGACGGGACAGGGTGGGGAACTGAAGCTTTCTTT. Translation gives CASSADGTGWGTEAFF.

The gene calls are TRBV7-9 and TRBJ1-5; D is undetermined. The CDR3 totals 13 residues. V was pared by 0 bases and J by 9 bases, with 9 bases between. Germline V gives CDR1 SEHNR, CDR2 FQNEAQ (reference sequence). The CDR3 loop reads CASSLADGRPQHF. DNA of the CDR3: TGTGCCAGCAGCTTAGCTGATGGGCGGCCCCAGCATTTT. The full variable domain, rest sourced from reference TRBV7-9 and TRBJ1-5, is DTGVSQNPRHKITKRGQNVTFRCDPISEHNRLYWYRQTLGQGPEFLTYFQNEAQLEKSRLLSDRFSAERPKGSFSTLEIQRTEQGDSAMYLCASSLADGRPQHFGDGTRLSIL.

This rearrangement joins TRBV11-2 to TRBJ2-3, with D perhaps being TRBD1 or TRBD2 (5 bases each). V lost 7 bases and J 3 bases, leaving 14 bases between the germline ends. Germline V gene sequence: CDR1 SGHAT, CDR2 FQNNGV. The CDR3 is 14 residues long. CDR3 region: CASTWGSWTDTQYF. CDR3 DNA: TGTGCCAGCACCTGGGGGTCTTGGACAGATACGCAGTATTTT.

The rearrangement links TRBV19 to TRBJ1-5; 9 positions match TRBD1. Germline trimming cut 1 base from V and 7 bases from J; bases unmatched to any gene: 11. The CDR3 spans 17 residues. Germline V gives CDR1 LNHDA, CDR2 SQIVND (reference sequence). The chain's CDR3 is CASSIALPGQGGQPQHF. The CDR3 DNA is TGTGCCAGTAGTATAGCACTACCGGGACAGGGTGGACAGCCCCAGCATTTT.

The chain employs TRBV27 and TRBJ2-2, with TRBD2 as a possible D gene (6 bases). Germline lookup yields CDR1 MNHEY and CDR2 SMNVEV (reference sequence). This CDR3 has 16 residues. V was trimmed by 2 bases and J by 1 base, leaving 11 bases between them. CDR3 DNA sequence: TGTGCCAGCAGTTTACTTGGGGGGAGGAACACCGGGGAGCTGTTTTTT. This translates into CASSLLGGRNTGELFF.

This chain joins TRBV10-3 and TRBJ1-1, with 7 bases lining up with TRBD1. V lost 7 bases to trimming and J lost 4 bases; unmatched junction nucleotides: 9. Germline CDR1 and CDR2: ENHRY and SYGVKD. This CDR3 spans 14 amino acids. The CDR3 region has the DNA TGTGCCATCACTAAGGACAGGTCGGTCACTGAAGCTTTCTTT. Protein sequence: CAITKDRSVTEAFF.

The J gene is TRBJ1-3, the V gene TRBV27; a possible D gene is TRBD1 (6 bases). Trimming stripped 5 bases from V and 0 bases from J, with 17 bases between. Germline assignment: CDR1 MNHEY and CDR2 SMNVEV (reference sequence). The CDR3 is 17 residues long. The CDR3 here is CASSPLPRDNSGNTIYF. The CDR3 coding sequence is TGTGCCAGCAGTCCCCTACCTCGGGACAACTCTGGAAACACCATATATTTT.

V gene TRBV25-1 combines with J gene TRBJ1-4, with D unclear. Germline CDR1 and CDR2: MGHDK and SYGVNS. This CDR3 has 11 amino acids. The V end was cut by 8 bases, the J end by 4 bases, with 5 bases between. DNA of the CDR3: TGTGCCAGCGGGGATAATGAAAAACTGTTTTTT. Protein product: CASGDNEKLFF.

This chain connects TRBV30 to TRBJ2-1; D perhaps matches TRBD1 (6 bases). Germline loops: CDR1 GTSNPN, CDR2 SVGIG (reference sequence). Trimming took off 5 bases at V and 7 bases at J, with 15 bases between the two ends. This CDR3 is 13 amino acids long. The CDR3: CAWAKQGKNEQFF. The CDR3 bases are TGTGCCTGGGCGAAGCAGGGGAAAAATGAGCAGTTCTTC.

The chain joins TRBV6-1 to TRBJ1-3, with D tentatively TRBD1 (5 bases). The V gene's germline CDR1 is MNHNS and CDR2 SASEGT. V lost 4 bases and J 0 bases, leaving 10 bases between the germline ends. The CDR3 is 15 residues long. This CDR3 is CASSGRVRSGNTIYF. The DNA of the CDR3 is TGTGCCAGCAGTGGCAGGGTGCGCTCTGGAAACACCATATATTTT.

The genes are TRBV30 and TRBJ2-7, with 8 bases identical to TRBD2. The CDR3 is made up of 14 amino acids. Germline V CDR1 and CDR2: GTSNPN, SVGIG (reference sequence). V was pared by 8 bases and J by 4 bases, with 13 bases of the junction left unmatched. The CDR3 sequence is CAASTSGLTYEQYF. DNA for the CDR3: TGTGCCGCAAGTACTAGCGGCCTCACTTACGAGCAGTACTTC.

This clone has a single count. The chain carries TRBV7-2 and TRBJ2-5, with D perhaps being TRBD1 or TRBD2 (5 bases each). From germline, CDR1 is SGHTA and CDR2 FQGNSA. The CDR3 is 17 amino acids. Between the trimmed V and J ends, which lost 4 bases and 2 bases, there was a span of 20 bases. The CDR3: CASSWRPGTGTQETQYF. The CDR3 nucleotides read TGTGCCAGCAGCTGGCGACCGGGGACGGGAACTCAAGAGACCCAGTACTTC.

This chain joins TRBV19 and TRBJ2-7; the match to TRBD2 covers 10 bases. The CDR3 totals 15 residues. CDR1 is LNHDA and CDR2 is SQIVND in the germline V gene (reference sequence). V gave up 6 bases and J gave up 7 bases; unmatched junction bases: 12. The CDR3 DNA reads as TGTGCCAGTAGCTGGAGCGGGAGGGCCGGGAGGGAGCAGTACTTC. This encodes CASSWSGRAGREQYF.

This sequence joins TRBV10-2 and TRBJ1-5; no clear D gene. The germline V gene has CDR1 WSHSY and CDR2 SAAADI. V dropped 2 bases and J dropped 11 bases, with 7 bases sitting between them. The CDR3 has 11 amino acids. This chain's CDR3 is CASSEGATQHF. Here the CDR3 DNA reads TGCGCCAGCAGTGAGGGTGCCACCCAGCATTTT.

This chain connects TRBV5-4 to TRBJ2-3, with D uncertain. Trimming pared 1 base from V and 0 bases from J, leaving 9 bases between. The CDR3 totals 15 residues. Germline CDR1 reads SGHNT; CDR2 reads YYREEE (reference sequence). The CDR3 spells CASSLPSDSTDTQYF. The DNA of the CDR3 is TGTGCCAGCAGCTTGCCGTCCGACAGCACAGATACGCAGTATTTT.